This T cell receptor beta chain was recorded in a study of cytomegalovirus exposure and HLA in healthy donors. Germline CDR1 reads SGHRS; CDR2 reads YFSETQ. The CDR3 has 17 amino acids. V gave up 0 bases and J gave up 8 bases; unmatched junction bases: 10. Only in-frame clones appear in the TCRdb table, and some are missing; sequencing was by immunoSEQ multiplex PCR. This sample has tens of thousands of clones, with about 94% found just once. Material for sequencing was PBMCs. This chain uses TRBV5-1 with TRBJ2-1; 11 positions match TRBD1. The TCR sequence derives from a woman aged 18-29 years in good health and CMV-seronegative. The CDR3 reads CASSLDRGTGGIDEQFF. For the CDR3, the DNA is TGCGCCAGCAGCTTGGATCGAGGGACAGGGGGAATTGATGAGCAGTTCTTC.